These 14 T cell receptor beta chains were all obtained from the same sample, sequenced in a study of blood T cells in healthy people across ages. Sample-barcoded 5' priming and a J-beta primer mix drove a second PCR of roughly 7 to 11 cycles. MiXCR, run by TCRdb on the 5' RACE reads, gives a single entry per CDR3 protein. The sample shows about 1.8 million distinct CDR3 sequences, 40% to 55% of them seen only once. Sequenced material: blood. These TCRs come from a woman aged 35 to 49 in good health.

This rearrangement joins TRBV6-2 or TRBV6-3 to TRBJ2-3; D tentatively fits TRBD1 or TRBD2 (5 bases each). CDR1 is MNHEY, CDR2 SVGEGT, per germline. This CDR3 comprises 14 residues. V dropped 6 bases and J dropped 0 bases, with 10 bases sitting between them. The CDR3 spells CASSRGYSTDTQYF. CDR3 coding DNA: TGTGCCAGCAGCCGGGGCTATAGCACAGATACGCAGTATTTT.

The gene calls are TRBV20-1 and TRBJ1-1; a possible D gene is TRBD1 (6 bases). Germline V gene sequence: CDR1 DFQATT, CDR2 SNEGSKA (reference sequence). V was trimmed by 0 bases and J by 6 bases, leaving 8 bases between them. CDR3 length: 12 amino acids. CDR3 amino acids: CSAREGQPEAFF. CDR3 in DNA: TGCAGTGCTAGAGAAGGACAGCCTGAAGCTTTCTTT.

This clonotype came up a few times. A read error may account for a junction end that differs from germline. The chain links TRBV11-2 to TRBJ2-5, with 10 bases that match TRBD1. Germline CDR1 is SGHAT and CDR2 is FQNNGV. The CDR3 spans 16 residues. CDR3 residues: CASSLSDRGPRETQYF. CDR3 nucleotide sequence: TGTGCCAGTAGCTTATCCGACAGGGGGCCGAGGGAGACCCAGTACTTC.

The genes are TRBV5-1 and TRBJ1-2; D gene ambiguous. The CDR3 length is 17 residues. The germline V gene encodes CDR1 SGHRS and CDR2 YFSETQ. Trimming removed 4 bases at V and 4 bases at J, with 23 bases between. CDR3 loop: CASSLDPGPALLYGYTF. CDR3 bases: TGCGCCAGCAGCCTCGATCCCGGACCGGCCCTACTCTATGGCTACACCTTC.

The V gene is TRBV5-1, the J gene TRBJ1-2, with D tentatively TRBD1 (6 bases). The germline V and J ends were trimmed by 6 bases and 4 bases, with 19 bases remaining between them. The CDR3 runs to 15 residues. Germline V gene sequence: CDR1 SGHRS, CDR2 YFSETQ. In DNA, the CDR3 is TGCGCCAGCACCCCGGGACATTCCCTCTCCTATGGCTACACCTTC. Its protein is CASTPGHSLSYGYTF.

The rearrangement joins TRBV4-1 to TRBJ2-5, with 7 bases identical to TRBD2. The J call may be in error: the DNA end matches TRBJ2-7 better. From germline, CDR1 is MGHRA and CDR2 YSYEKL. The CDR3 loop spans 14 amino acids. The CDR3 DNA reads as TGCGCCAGCAGCCACCTAAGCGGGACCGCCGAGCAGTACTTC. This sequence encodes CASSHLSGTAEQYF.

The V call is TRBV25-1, the J call TRBJ2-1; 14 positions match TRBD2. Trimming took 2 bases from V and 6 from J; bases not matched to a gene: 12. Germline loops: CDR1 MGHDK, CDR2 SYGVNS. This CDR3 spans 19 amino acids. CDR3 amino acids: CASSERGLWTSGGRNEQFF. For the CDR3, the DNA is TGTGCCAGCAGTGAACGGGGCCTTTGGACTAGCGGGGGGCGCAATGAGCAGTTCTTC.

The gene calls are TRBV28 and TRBJ1-1, with D possibly matching TRBD1 (5 bases). The CDR3 length is 16 residues. The V end lost 5 bases, the J end lost 3 bases, and 19 bases lay between the germline ends. Germline CDR1 MDHEN, CDR2 SYDVKM. CDR3 amino acids: CASSKPRAGQDTEAFF. CDR3 nucleotides: TGTGCCAGCAGTAAACCCAGGGCCGGCCAGGACACTGAAGCTTTCTTT.

The V call is TRBV27, the J call TRBJ1-2; D call uncertain. This CDR3 has 13 residues. Per the germline V gene, CDR1 is MNHEY and CDR2 is SMNVEV (reference sequence). Trimming removed 1 base at V and 2 bases at J, with 5 bases between. The CDR3: CASSLFQNYGYTF. The CDR3 DNA is TGTGCCAGCAGTTTATTTCAGAACTATGGCTACACCTTC.

The rearrangement links TRBV6-5 to TRBJ2-5; a possible D gene is TRBD1 (5 bases). The CDR3 contains 15 residues. Germline V gene data show CDR1 as MNHEY and CDR2 as SVGAGI. V lost 2 bases to trimming and J lost 4 bases, with 14 bases between them. CDR3 loop: CASSYGHGLGETQYF. As DNA, the CDR3 is TGTGCCAGCAGTTACGGACATGGTTTAGGAGAGACCCAGTACTTC.

The table lists this clonotype with a few counts. The J gene is TRBJ2-6, the V gene TRBV9; D may be TRBD1 (7 bases). Germline values: CDR1 SGDLS, CDR2 YYNGEE. This CDR3 contains 16 residues. Deletions cut 7 bases from V and 0 bases from J, with 14 bases between. CDR3 protein: CASGGTVISGANVLTF. CDR3 bases: TGTGCCAGCGGGGGGACAGTAATCTCTGGGGCCAACGTCCTGACTTTC. The whole variable domain, remainder taken from reference TRBV9 and TRBJ2-6, is DSGVTQTPKHLITATGQRVTLRCSPRSGDLSVYWYQQSLDQGLQFLIQYYNGEERAKGNILERFSAQQFPDLHSELNLSSLELGDSALYFCASGGTVISGANVLTFGAGSRLTVL.

V is TRBV5-1 and J is TRBJ1-2; 8 nucleotides match TRBD1. The CDR3 covers 14 residues. Germline V lookup: CDR1 SGHRS, CDR2 YFSETQ. The trim removed 6 bases at V and 6 bases at J, leaving 10 bases unmatched. The CDR3 DNA reads TGCGCCAGCACCCTACAGGGGGGCGGGGATGGCTACACCTTC. The encoded protein is CASTLQGGGDGYTF.

V usage is TRBV5-6 and J usage is TRBJ2-4, with D possibly TRBD1 on 5 matching bases. Looked up from germline, CDR1 is SGHDT and CDR2 is YYEEEE. The CDR3 covers 16 residues. Trimming cost V 3 bases and J 0 bases, with 13 bases left between them. The CDR3 spells CASSSRQILAKNIQYF. The CDR3, as DNA: TGTGCCAGCAGCTCCAGACAGATTCTAGCCAAAAACATTCAGTACTTC.

The chain links TRBV6-2 or TRBV6-3 to TRBJ2-7, with 7 nucleotides matching TRBD1. The junction had 3 bases not matched to a gene; V was cut back by 2 bases and J by 2 bases. The germline CDR1 and CDR2 sequences are MNHEY and SVGEGT. The CDR3 covers 14 residues. CDR3 sequence reads: CASSYDRVTYEQYF. Here the CDR3 DNA reads TGTGCCAGCAGTTACGACAGGGTAACCTACGAGCAGTACTTC.